The clone carrying this T cell receptor (beta chain) was detected many times. Its antigen is not identified. Per the germline V gene, CDR1 is DFQATT and CDR2 is SNEGSKA (reference sequence). There are 14 residues in the CDR3. Trimming took 7 bases from V and 5 from J; bases not matched to a gene: 7. TCRdb reanalysed the 5' RACE reads using MiXCR and keeps one entry per CDR3 protein. The sample yields 35,000 to 50,000 distinct CDR3 sequences, around 20% seen once. Study observations and caveats: Greatest tumor Treg TCR overlap was with tumor naive CD4+ cells.

Treg sorting used a CD4+CD25+CD127-/low gate. The clonotype originates from a female donor with breast cancer. The V and J genes are TRBV20-1 and TRBJ2-1; 11 nucleotides agree with TRBD2. Material for sequencing was Tregs sorted from blood. The CDR3 nucleotides read TGCAGTGTCCCGGGACTAGCGGAGAACAATGAGCAGTTCTTC. This codes for CSVPGLAENNEQFF.